This T cell receptor (beta chain) was sequenced in a study of blood T cell repertoires in COVID-19. Across the whole study: COVID-19 samples, acute and convalescent, were from the United States, Italy and Spain. PBMCs, B-cell-depleted T cells, or T cells were the source of the cDNA or gDNA that made up the material.

In the authors' methods: Amplification of reference gene primers provided the estimated nucleated cell counts. Assay used: immunoSEQ multiplex PCR; TCRdb lists only in-frame clones, some missing. Clonal size and the V and J genes are those of that table, whereas D and trimming came from the DNA. The sample consists of 100,000 to 150,000 clones, approximately 81% of them appearing once. This CDR3 region has 14 residues. CDR1 is LGHDT and CDR2 is YNNKEL in the germline V gene (reference sequence). The ends lost 4 bases at V and 2 bases at J; junction bases unmatched: 2. The clonotype comes from a man aged 60 to 75 with acute or convalescent COVID-19. The genes are TRBV3-1 (or the pseudogene TRBV3-2) and TRBJ1-5; 7 positions match TRBD1. The sequencing sample was made of peripheral blood. The CDR3 nucleotides are TGTGCCAGCAGCCGTGACAGGGGCAATCAGCCCCAGCATTTT. This codes for CASSRDRGNQPQHF.